Shown below are 8 T cell receptor beta chains from a single sample sequenced in a study of technical replicates of blood from a handful of donors. The table came from immunoSEQ multiplex PCR; TCRdb's copy has only in-frame clones and leaves some out. This table has under 95,000 clones, 95% appearing once. Sequencing was performed on T cells isolated from PBMCs. These TCRs come from a human donor in good health.

The rearrangement joins TRBV27 to TRBJ2-1, with D hard to call. The V and J ends lost 0 bases and 2 bases respectively, with 14 bases between them. Germline CDR1 MNHEY, CDR2 SMNVEV (reference sequence). The CDR3 extends over 17 amino acids. As DNA, the CDR3 is TGTGCCAGCAGTTTATCCCCCCTGGAGAGCACCTACAATGAGCAGTTCTTC. Protein product: CASSLSPLESTYNEQFF.

The V and J genes are TRBV5-4 and TRBJ2-6; the D gene is possibly TRBD1 (5 bases). The V gene lost 0 bases and the J gene lost 1 base, with 5 bases spanning the gap. Germline V gene sequence: CDR1 SGHNT, CDR2 YYREEE (reference sequence). The CDR3 consists of 15 residues. The CDR3 bases are TGTGCCAGCAGCTTGGAGGGGTCTGGGGCCAACGTCCTGACTTTC. As protein: CASSLEGSGANVLTF.

This clone occurred once. This chain links TRBV5-1 with TRBJ1-1, with D maybe TRBD1 (5 bases). The CDR3 contains 15 residues. The germline V gene encodes CDR1 SGHRS and CDR2 YFSETQ. V was pared by 3 bases and J by 4 bases, with 16 bases between. DNA of the CDR3: TGCGCCAGCAGCTGGGGGGGTGGGGATGCCACTGAAGCTTTCTTT. It yields the protein CASSWGGGDATEAFF.

The rearrangement uses TRBV15 and TRBJ1-1; TRBD1 aligns across 9 bases. Per germline, CDR1 LNHNV and CDR2 YYDKDF (reference sequence). CDR3 length equals 14 residues. V dropped 1 base and J dropped 7; count of bases not matched to a gene: 4. DNA of the CDR3: TGTGCCACCAGCAGAGTCCGACAGGGGGGTGAAGCTTTCTTT. Residues: CATSRVRQGGEAFF.

This chain uses TRBV4-2 with TRBJ2-3; TRBD2 agrees at 8 bases. CDR1 and CDR2 (germline): LGHNA, YNFKEQ. J gave up 7 bases and V 1 base, and 7 bases lay outside the gene matches. The CDR3 sequence is 15 residues long. The CDR3 spells CASSQVLASGHTQYF. Written as DNA, the CDR3 is TGTGCCAGCAGCCAAGTTTTGGCTAGCGGGCATACGCAGTATTTT.

The chain uses TRBV10-2 and TRBJ1-4; TRBD1 matches 8 bases. Losses at the gene ends were 5 bases for V and 2 bases for J; bases not matched to a gene: 13. CDR3 length equals 18 residues. Germline CDR1 reads WSHSY; CDR2 reads SAAADI. Here the CDR3 reads CASSSGGSPTRTNEKLFF. The CDR3 DNA reads TGCGCCAGCAGTTCAGGGGGCTCACCAACTCGGACTAATGAAAAACTGTTTTTT.

The J gene is TRBJ1-4, the V gene TRBV28, with D possibly TRBD1 on 6 matching bases. The V and J ends lost 7 bases and 8 bases respectively, with 14 bases between them. CDR1 is MDHEN and CDR2 is SYDVKM in the germline V gene. This CDR3 comprises 13 residues. The CDR3 protein is CASNTGQKEKLFF. The CDR3 nucleotides read TGTGCCAGCAACACAGGGCAAAAAGAAAAACTGTTTTTT.

Worth noting for this clone: The sample contains more than one DNA sequence encoding this CDR3. V gene TRBV5-1 combines with J gene TRBJ2-1; 9 nucleotides line up with TRBD1. Germline V gene sequence: CDR1 SGHRS, CDR2 YFSETQ. V lost 2 bases to trimming and J lost 6 bases; unmatched junction nucleotides: 3. The CDR3 runs 14 residues. DNA of the CDR3: TGCGCCAGCAGCTTAGGACAGGGGATCAATGAGCAGTTCTTC. Translated, it gives CASSLGQGINEQFF.